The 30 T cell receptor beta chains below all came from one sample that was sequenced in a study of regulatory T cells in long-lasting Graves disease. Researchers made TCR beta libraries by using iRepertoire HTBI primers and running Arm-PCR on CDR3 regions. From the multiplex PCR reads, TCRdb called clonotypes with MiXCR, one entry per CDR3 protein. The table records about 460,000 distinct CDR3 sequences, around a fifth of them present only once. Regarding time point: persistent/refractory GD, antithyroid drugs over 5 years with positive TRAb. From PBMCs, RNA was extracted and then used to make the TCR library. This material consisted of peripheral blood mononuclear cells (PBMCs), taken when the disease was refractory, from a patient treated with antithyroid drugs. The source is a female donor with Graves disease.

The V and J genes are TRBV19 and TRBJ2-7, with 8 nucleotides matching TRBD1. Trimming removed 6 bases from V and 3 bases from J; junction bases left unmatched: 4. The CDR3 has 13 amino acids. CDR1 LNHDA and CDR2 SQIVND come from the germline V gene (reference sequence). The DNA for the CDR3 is TGTGCCAGTAGGCAGGGGGCCTTCTACGAGCAGTACTTC. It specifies CASRQGAFYEQYF.

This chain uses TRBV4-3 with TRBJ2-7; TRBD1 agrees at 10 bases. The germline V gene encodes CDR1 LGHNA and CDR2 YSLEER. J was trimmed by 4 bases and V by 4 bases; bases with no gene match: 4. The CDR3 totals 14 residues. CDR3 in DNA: TGCGCCAGCAGCCGAGACAGGGGGCGGTACGAGCAGTACTTC. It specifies CASSRDRGRYEQYF.

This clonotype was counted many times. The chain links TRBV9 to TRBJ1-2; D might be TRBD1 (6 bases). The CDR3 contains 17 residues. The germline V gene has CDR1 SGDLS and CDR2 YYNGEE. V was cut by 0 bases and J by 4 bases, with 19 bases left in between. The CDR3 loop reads CASSVGTGIGSSYGYTF. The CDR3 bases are TGTGCCAGCAGCGTAGGTACAGGGATCGGATCAAGCTATGGCTACACCTTC. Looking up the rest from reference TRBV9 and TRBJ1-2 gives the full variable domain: DSGVTQTPKHLITATGQRVTLRCSPRSGDLSVYWYQQSLDQGLQFLIQYYNGEERAKGNILERFSAQQFPDLHSELNLSSLELGDSALYFCASSVGTGIGSSYGYTFGSGTRLTVV.

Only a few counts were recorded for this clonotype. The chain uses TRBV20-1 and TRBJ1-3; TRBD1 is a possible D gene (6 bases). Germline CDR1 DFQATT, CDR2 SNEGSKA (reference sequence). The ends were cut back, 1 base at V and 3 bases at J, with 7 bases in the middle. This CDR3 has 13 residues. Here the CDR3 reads CSARADSGNTIYF. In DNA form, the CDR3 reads TGCAGTGCTAGAGCGGACAGTGGAAACACCATATATTTT.

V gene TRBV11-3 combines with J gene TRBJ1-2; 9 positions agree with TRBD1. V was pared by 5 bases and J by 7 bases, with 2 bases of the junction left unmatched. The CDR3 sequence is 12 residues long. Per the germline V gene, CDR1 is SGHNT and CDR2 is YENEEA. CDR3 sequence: CASSRDRAGYTF. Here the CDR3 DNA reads TGTGCCAGCAGCCGGGACAGGGCTGGCTACACCTTC.

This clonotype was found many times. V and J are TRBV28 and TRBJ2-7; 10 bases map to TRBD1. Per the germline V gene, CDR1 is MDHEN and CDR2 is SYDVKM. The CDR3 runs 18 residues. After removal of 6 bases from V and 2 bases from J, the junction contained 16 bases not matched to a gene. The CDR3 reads CASSSTSIGQGEAYEQYF. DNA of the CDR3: TGTGCCAGCAGCAGTACCTCCATAGGACAGGGGGAAGCCTACGAGCAGTACTTC.

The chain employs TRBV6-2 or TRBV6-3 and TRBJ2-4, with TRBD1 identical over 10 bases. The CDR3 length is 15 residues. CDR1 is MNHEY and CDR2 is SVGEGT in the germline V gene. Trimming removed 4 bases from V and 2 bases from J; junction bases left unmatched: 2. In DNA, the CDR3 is TGTGCCAGCAGTTGGACAGGGGGATCCAAAAACATTCAGTACTTC. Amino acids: CASSWTGGSKNIQYF.

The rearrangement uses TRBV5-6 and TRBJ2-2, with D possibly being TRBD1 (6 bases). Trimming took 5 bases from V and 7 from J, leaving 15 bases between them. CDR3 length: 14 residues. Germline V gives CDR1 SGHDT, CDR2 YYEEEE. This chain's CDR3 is CASSYTTGFGELFF. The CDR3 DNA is TGTGCCAGCAGTTATACAACAGGGTTCGGGGAGCTGTTTTTT.

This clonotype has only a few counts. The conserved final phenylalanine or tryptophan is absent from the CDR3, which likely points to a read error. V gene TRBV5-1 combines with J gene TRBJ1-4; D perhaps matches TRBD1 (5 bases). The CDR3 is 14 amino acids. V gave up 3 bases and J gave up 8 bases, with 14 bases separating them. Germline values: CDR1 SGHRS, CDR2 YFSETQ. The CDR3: CASSSGRVEEKLFL. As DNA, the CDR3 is TGCGCCAGCAGCTCGGGACGCGTGGAGGAAAAACTGTTTCTT.

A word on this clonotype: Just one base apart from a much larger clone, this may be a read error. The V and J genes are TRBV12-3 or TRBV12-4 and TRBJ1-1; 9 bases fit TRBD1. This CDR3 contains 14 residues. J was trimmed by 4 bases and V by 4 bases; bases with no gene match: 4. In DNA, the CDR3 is TGTGCCAGCAGTTGGGACAGGGTCCCCACTGAAGCTTTCTTT. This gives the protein CASSWDRVPTEAFF.

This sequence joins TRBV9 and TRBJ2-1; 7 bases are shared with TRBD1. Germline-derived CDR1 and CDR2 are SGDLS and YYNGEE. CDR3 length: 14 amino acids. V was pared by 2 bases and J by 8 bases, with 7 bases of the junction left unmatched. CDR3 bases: TGTGCCAGCAGCGTGAATAAACAGGGGCATGAGCAGTTCTTC. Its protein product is CASSVNKQGHEQFF.

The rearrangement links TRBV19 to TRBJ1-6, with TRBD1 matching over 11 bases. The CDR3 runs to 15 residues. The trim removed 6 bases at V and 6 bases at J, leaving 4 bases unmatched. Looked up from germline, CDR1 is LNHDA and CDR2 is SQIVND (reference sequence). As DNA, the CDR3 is TGTGCCAGTAGGGCCGGGACAGGGGGTAATTCACCCCTCCACTTT. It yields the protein CASRAGTGGNSPLHF.

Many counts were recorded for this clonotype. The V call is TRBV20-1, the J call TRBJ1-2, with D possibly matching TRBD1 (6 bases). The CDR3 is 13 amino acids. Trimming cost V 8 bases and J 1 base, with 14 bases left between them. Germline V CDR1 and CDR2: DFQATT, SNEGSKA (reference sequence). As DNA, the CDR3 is TGCAGTATTGACGGGGGCCTTAACTATGGCTACACCTTC. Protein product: CSIDGGLNYGYTF.

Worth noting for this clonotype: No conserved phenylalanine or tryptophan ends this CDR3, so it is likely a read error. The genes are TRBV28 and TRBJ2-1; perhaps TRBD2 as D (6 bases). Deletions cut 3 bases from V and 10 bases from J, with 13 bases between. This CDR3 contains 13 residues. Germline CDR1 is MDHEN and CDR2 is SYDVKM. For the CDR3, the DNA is TGTGCCAGCAGTTTGCCGCGACTAGGGGAGCAGTTCCTC. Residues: CASSLPRLGEQFL.

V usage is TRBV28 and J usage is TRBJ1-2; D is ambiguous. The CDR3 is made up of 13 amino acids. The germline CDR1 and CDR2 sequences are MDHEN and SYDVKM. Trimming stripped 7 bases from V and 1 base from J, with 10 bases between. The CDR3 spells CASKEQNNYGYTF. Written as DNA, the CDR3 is TGTGCCAGCAAGGAACAGAATAACTATGGCTACACCTTC.

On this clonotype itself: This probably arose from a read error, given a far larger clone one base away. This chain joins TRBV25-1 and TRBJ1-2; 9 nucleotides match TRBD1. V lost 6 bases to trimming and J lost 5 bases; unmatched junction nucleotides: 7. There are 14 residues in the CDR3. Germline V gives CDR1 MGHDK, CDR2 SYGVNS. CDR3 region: CASSLRGQGYGYTF. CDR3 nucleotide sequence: TGTGCCAGCAGCCTCCGGGGACAGGGATATGGCTACACCTTC.

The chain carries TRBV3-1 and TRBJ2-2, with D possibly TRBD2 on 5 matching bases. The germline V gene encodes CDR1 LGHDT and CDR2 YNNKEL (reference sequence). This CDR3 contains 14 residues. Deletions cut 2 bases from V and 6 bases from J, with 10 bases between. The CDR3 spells CASSQSGEAGELFF. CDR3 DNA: TGTGCCAGCAGCCAATCCGGGGAAGCCGGGGAGCTGTTTTTT.

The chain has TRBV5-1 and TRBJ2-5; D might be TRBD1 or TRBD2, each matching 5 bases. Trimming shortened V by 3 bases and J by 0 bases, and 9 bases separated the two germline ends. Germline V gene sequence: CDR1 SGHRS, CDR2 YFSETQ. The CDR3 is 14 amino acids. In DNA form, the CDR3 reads TGCGCCAGCAGCTGGGGGACGGACCAAGAGACCCAGTACTTC. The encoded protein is CASSWGTDQETQYF.

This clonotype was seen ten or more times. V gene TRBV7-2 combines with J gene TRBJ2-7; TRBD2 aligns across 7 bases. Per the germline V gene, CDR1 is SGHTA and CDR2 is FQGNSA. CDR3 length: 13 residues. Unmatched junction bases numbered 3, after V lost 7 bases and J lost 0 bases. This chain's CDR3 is CASMGLSSYEQYF. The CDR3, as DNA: TGTGCCAGCATGGGACTAAGCTCCTACGAGCAGTACTTC.

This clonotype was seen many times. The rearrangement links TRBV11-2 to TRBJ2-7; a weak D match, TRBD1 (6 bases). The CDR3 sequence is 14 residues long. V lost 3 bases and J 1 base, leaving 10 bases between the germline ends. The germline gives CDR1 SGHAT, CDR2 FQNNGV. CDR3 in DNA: TGTGCCAGCAGCTTTAACAGGGTATCCTACGAGCAGTACTTC. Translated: CASSFNRVSYEQYF.

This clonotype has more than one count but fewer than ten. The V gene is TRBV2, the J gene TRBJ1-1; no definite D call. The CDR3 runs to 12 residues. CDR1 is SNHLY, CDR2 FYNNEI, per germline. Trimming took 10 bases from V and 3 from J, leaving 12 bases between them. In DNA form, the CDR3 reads TGTGCCACAGAGATAAGGGACACTGAAGCTTTCTTT. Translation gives CATEIRDTEAFF.

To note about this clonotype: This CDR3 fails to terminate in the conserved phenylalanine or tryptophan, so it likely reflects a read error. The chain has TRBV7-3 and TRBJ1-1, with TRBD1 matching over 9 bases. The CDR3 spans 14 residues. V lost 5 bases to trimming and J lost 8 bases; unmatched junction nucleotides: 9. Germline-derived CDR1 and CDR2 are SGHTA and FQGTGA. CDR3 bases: TGTGCCAGCAGCCCTCAACCCGACAGGGGGGAAGCTTTCCTT. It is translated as CASSPQPDRGEAFL.

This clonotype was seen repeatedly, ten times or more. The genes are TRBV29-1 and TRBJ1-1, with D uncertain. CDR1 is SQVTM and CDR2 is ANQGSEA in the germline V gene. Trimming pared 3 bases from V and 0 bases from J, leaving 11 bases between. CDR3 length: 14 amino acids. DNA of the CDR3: TGCAGCGTTGATCCGGGGAAAATGAACACTGAAGCTTTCTTT. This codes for CSVDPGKMNTEAFF.

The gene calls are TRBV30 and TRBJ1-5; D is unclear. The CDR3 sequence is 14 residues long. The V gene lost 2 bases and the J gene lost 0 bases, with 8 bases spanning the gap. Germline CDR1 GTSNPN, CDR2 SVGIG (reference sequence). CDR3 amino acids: CAWSQADSNQPQHF. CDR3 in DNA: TGTGCCTGGAGTCAGGCAGATAGCAATCAGCCCCAGCATTTT.

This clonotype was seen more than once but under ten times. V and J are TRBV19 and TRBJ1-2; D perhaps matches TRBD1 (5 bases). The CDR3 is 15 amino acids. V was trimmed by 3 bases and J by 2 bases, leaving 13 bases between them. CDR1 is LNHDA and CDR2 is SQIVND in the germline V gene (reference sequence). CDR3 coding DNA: TGTGCCAGTAGTATCGTACCCCGGGGCAACTATGGCTACACCTTC. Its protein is CASSIVPRGNYGYTF.

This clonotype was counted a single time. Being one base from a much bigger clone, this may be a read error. This chain's CDR3 is CASSLVVGMGIEAFF. The CDR3 DNA sequence: TGTGCCAGCAGCTTAGTCGTGGGTATGGGGATTGAAGCTTTCTTT. The chain is built from TRBV7-2 and TRBJ1-1; D is uncertain. V dropped 1 base and J dropped 7 bases, with 16 bases sitting between them. Germline loops: CDR1 SGHTA, CDR2 FQGNSA. CDR3 length equals 15 residues.

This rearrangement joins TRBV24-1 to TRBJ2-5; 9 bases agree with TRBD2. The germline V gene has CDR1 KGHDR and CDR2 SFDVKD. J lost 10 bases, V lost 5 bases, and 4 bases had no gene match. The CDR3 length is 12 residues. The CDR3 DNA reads TGTGCCACCAGTGGAGAGCGGGAGGACCAGTACTTC. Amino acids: CATSGEREDQYF.

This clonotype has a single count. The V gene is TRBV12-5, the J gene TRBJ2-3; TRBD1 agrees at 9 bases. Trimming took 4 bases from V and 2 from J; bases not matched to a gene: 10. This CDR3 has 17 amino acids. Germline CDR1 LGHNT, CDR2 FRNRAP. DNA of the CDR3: TGTGCTAGTGGTTCCGATACGGGACAGGGATACACAGATACGCAGTATTTT. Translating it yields CASGSDTGQGYTDTQYF.

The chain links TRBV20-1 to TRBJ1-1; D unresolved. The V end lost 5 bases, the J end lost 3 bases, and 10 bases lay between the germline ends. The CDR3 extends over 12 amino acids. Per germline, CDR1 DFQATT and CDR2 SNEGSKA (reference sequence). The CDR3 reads CSAYSNHTEAFF. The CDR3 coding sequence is TGCAGTGCTTACAGCAACCACACTGAAGCTTTCTTT.

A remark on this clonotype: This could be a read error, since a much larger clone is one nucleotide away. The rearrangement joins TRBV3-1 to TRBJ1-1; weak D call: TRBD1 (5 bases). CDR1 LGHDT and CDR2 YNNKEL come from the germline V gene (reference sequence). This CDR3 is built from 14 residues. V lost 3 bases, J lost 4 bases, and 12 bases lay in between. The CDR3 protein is CASSQGPVGTEAFF. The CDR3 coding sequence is TGTGCCAGCAGCCAGGGGCCTGTGGGCACTGAAGCTTTCTTT.